The 23 T cell receptor beta chains below were found in one sample sequenced in a study of Graves' ophthalmopathy and Graves' hyperthyroidism. Amplified material comprised TCR beta CDR3 regions derived from RNA transcripts. Second-round multiplex PCR came after a first-round RT-PCR that employed HTBI primers. TCRdb reanalysed the multiplex PCR reads using MiXCR and keeps one entry per CDR3 protein. The table includes 200,000 to 250,000 distinct CDR3 sequences, 20% to 25% detected once. The sequencing sample was made of peripheral blood. All receptors derive from a woman between 50 and 59 years old with Graves' ophthalmopathy.

The chain is built from TRBV4-1 and TRBJ2-1; maybe TRBD1 (6 bases). Deletions cut 0 bases from V and 8 bases from J, with 17 bases between. Germline V gives CDR1 MGHRA, CDR2 YSYEKL. This CDR3 region has 16 residues. CDR3 in DNA: TGCGCCAGCAGCCAAGAGGCAGGGGCCCTGAGTCATGAGCAGTTCTTC. It is translated as CASSQEAGALSHEQFF.

The V gene is TRBV6-1, the J gene TRBJ1-1; TRBD1 is a possible D gene (6 bases). Germline lookup yields CDR1 MNHNS and CDR2 SASEGT. Trimming removed 5 bases at V and 3 bases at J, with 10 bases between. The CDR3 contains 13 residues. The CDR3 is CASSITGYTEAFF. Here the CDR3 DNA reads TGTGCCAGCAGTATTACAGGGTACACTGAAGCTTTCTTT.

Only a few counts were recorded for this clonotype. The DNA for the CDR3 is TGTGCCAGCAGTGAATCAGGGTCTGCCGTGTACACCGGGGAGCTGTTTTTT. Translation gives CASSESGSAVYTGELFF. The rearrangement joins TRBV25-1 to TRBJ2-2; D is perhaps TRBD1 (5 bases). Germline values: CDR1 MGHDK, CDR2 SYGVNS. This CDR3 contains 17 residues. V lost 1 base and J 3 bases, leaving 15 bases between the germline ends. Full variable domain (remainder filled in from reference TRBV25-1 and TRBJ2-2): EADIYQTPRYLVIGTGKKITLECSQTMGHDKMYWYQQDPGMELHLIHYSYGVNSTEKGDLSSESTVSRIRTEHFPLTLESARPSHTSQYLCASSESGSAVYTGELFFGEGSRLTVL.

V gene TRBV29-1 combines with J gene TRBJ1-3; a possible D gene is TRBD1 (6 bases). CDR1 SQVTM and CDR2 ANQGSEA come from the germline V gene. Trimming removed 7 bases at V and 4 bases at J, with 17 bases between. The CDR3 has 14 residues. In nucleotides, the CDR3 is TGCAGCGCCCTGCCCACAGGGTTCGGAAACACCATATATTTT. It is translated as CSALPTGFGNTIYF. The full variable domain, with the rest looked up from reference TRBV29-1 and TRBJ1-3, is SAVISQKPSRDICQRGTSLTIQCQVDSQVTMMFWYRQQPGQSLTLIATANQGSEATYESGFVIDKFPISRPNLTFSTLTVSNMSPEDSSIYLCSALPTGFGNTIYFGEGSWLTVV.

This clonotype was picked up many times. V is TRBV6-1 and J is TRBJ1-5; D unresolved. CDR3 length equals 15 residues. CDR1 and CDR2 (germline): MNHNS, SASEGT. The V gene lost 1 base and the J gene lost 3 bases, with 10 bases spanning the gap. This chain's CDR3 is CASSEVRLPNQPQHF. The CDR3 coding sequence is TGTGCCAGCAGTGAAGTCAGGCTTCCCAATCAGCCCCAGCATTTT.

This clonotype was detected many times. V is TRBV6-2 or TRBV6-3 and J is TRBJ2-7; D not certain. There are 14 residues in the CDR3. The germline CDR1 and CDR2 sequences are MNHEY and SVGEGT. V dropped 3 bases and J dropped 0 bases, with 9 bases sitting between them. Here the CDR3 DNA reads TGTGCCAGCAGTTATCGAGGCCACTCCTACGAGCAGTACTTC. Its protein product is CASSYRGHSYEQYF.

The chain combines TRBV29-1 with TRBJ2-2, with TRBD2 as a possible D gene (5 bases). Germline-derived CDR1 and CDR2 are SQVTM and ANQGSEA. The CDR3 is 19 residues long. Between the trimmed V and J ends, which lost 4 bases and 0 bases, there was a span of 24 bases. The CDR3 region has the DNA TGCAGCGTTGGAGGACCGGGTCGCCCTAGCACATCGAACACCGGGGAGCTGTTTTTT. The encoded protein is CSVGGPGRPSTSNTGELFF.

This clonotype was detected ten times or more. This chain uses TRBV20-1 with TRBJ1-5, with a tentative D call TRBD1 (5 bases). Trimming pared 5 bases from V and 1 base from J, leaving 18 bases between. Germline values: CDR1 DFQATT, CDR2 SNEGSKA (reference sequence). This CDR3 has 16 residues. Here the CDR3 DNA reads TGCAGTGCTTCCCCCGGGGGTACTTGGAGCAATCAGCCCCAGCATTTT. Residues: CSASPGGTWSNQPQHF.

This clonotype was recorded at least ten times. This sequence joins TRBV19 and TRBJ1-5; D not resolved. Between the trimmed V and J ends, which lost 8 bases and 1 base, there was a span of 12 bases. Germline V gene sequence: CDR1 LNHDA, CDR2 SQIVND (reference sequence). This CDR3 is built from 14 residues. CDR3 sequence: CASDQVWSNQPQHF. As DNA, the CDR3 is TGTGCCAGTGACCAGGTTTGGAGCAATCAGCCCCAGCATTTT. Together with reference TRBV19 and TRBJ1-5, the CDR3 gives the full variable domain: DGGITQSPKYLFRKEGQNVTLSCEQNLNHDAMYWYRQDPGQGLRLIYYSQIVNDFQKGDIAEGYSVSREKKESFPLTVTSAQKNPTAFYLCASDQVWSNQPQHFGDGTRLSIL.

In its sample, this clonotype was seen many times. The chain employs TRBV5-1 and TRBJ1-6; D is uncertain. In germline, CDR1 is SGHRS, CDR2 YFSETQ. Trimming removed 5 bases at V and 0 bases at J, with 6 bases between. The CDR3 runs to 14 residues. The CDR3 sequence is CASSISSYNSPLHF. The CDR3 bases are TGCGCCAGCAGTATAAGCTCCTATAATTCACCCCTCCACTTT.

The table lists this clonotype with many counts. V usage is TRBV12-3 or TRBV12-4 and J usage is TRBJ1-5; 8 bases match TRBD1. CDR3 length: 15 residues. The V and J ends lost 6 bases and 6 bases, in that order; junction bases with no gene match: 10. The CDR3, as DNA: TGTGCCAGCAGCCATCTGACAGGGGAGGGTCAGCCCCAGCATTTT. Protein product: CASSHLTGEGQPQHF.

This clonotype was seen ten or more times. The junction departs from germline at one end; a sequencing error may be responsible. V and J are TRBV7-7 and TRBJ2-7, with D perhaps matching TRBD1 or TRBD2 (5 bases each). The CDR3 covers 13 residues. The germline V gene encodes CDR1 SSHAT and CDR2 FNYEAQ (reference sequence). As DNA, the CDR3 is TGTGCTAGCAGCCAGGGAGCAGGGACGGAGCAGTACTTC. Amino acid sequence: CASSQGAGTEQYF.

This clonotype was detected ten times or more. The V call is TRBV6-2 or TRBV6-3, the J call TRBJ2-7; 10 positions agree with TRBD1. The CDR3 spans 16 residues. Trimming at V came to 4 bases and at J to 6 bases, leaving 12 bases not matched to a gene. The germline gives CDR1 MNHEY, CDR2 SVGEGT. The CDR3 bases are TGTGCCAGCAGTTTACTCCGGGACAGGGGATCGTCCGAGCAGTACTTC. As protein: CASSLLRDRGSSEQYF.

This clonotype was picked up many times. The chain combines TRBV7-9 with TRBJ2-7; a weak D match, TRBD2 (6 bases). CDR1 is SEHNR, CDR2 FQNEAQ, per germline (reference sequence). The CDR3 runs to 14 residues. V was cut by 9 bases and J by 6 bases, with 21 bases left in between. CDR3 in amino acids: CASGVFGRSGEQYF. As DNA, the CDR3 is TGTGCCAGTGGGGTCTTCGGGAGATCAGGCGAGCAGTACTTC.

This clonotype occurred many times. The chain uses TRBV10-3 and TRBJ2-2; 9 nucleotides match TRBD1. This CDR3 has 14 amino acids. CDR1 and CDR2 (germline): ENHRY, SYGVKD. Trimming took 5 bases from V and 7 from J; bases not matched to a gene: 5. The CDR3 spells CAISTGQGDGELFF. The CDR3 DNA is TGTGCCATCAGTACGGGACAGGGAGACGGGGAGCTGTTTTTT.

There are many counts of this clonotype. This sequence joins TRBV7-2 and TRBJ1-1; possibly TRBD1 for D (6 bases). Trimming stripped 2 bases from V and 5 bases from J, with 12 bases between. The length of the CDR3 is 14 residues. CDR1 is SGHTA, CDR2 FQGNSA, per germline. The CDR3 bases are TGTGCCAGCAGCTTATTGGCAGGGGAAACTGAAGCTTTCTTT. Encoded protein: CASSLLAGETEAFF.

V is TRBV29-1 and J is TRBJ2-7, with D tentatively TRBD1 or TRBD2 (5 bases each). Germline V gene lookup returns CDR1 SQVTM and CDR2 ANQGSEA. The ends were cut back, 4 bases at V and 3 bases at J, with 22 bases in the middle. This CDR3 is built from 16 residues. The CDR3 loop reads CSVAIKRDVWSYEQYF. The CDR3, as DNA: TGCAGCGTTGCTATAAAACGGGACGTCTGGAGCTACGAGCAGTACTTC.

This clonotype showed up many times. The chain couples TRBV7-9 to TRBJ1-2; 10 nucleotides match TRBD1. From germline, CDR1 is SEHNR and CDR2 FQNEAQ (reference sequence). The CDR3 consists of 14 residues. V gave up 4 bases and J gave up 7 bases; unmatched junction bases: 6. In nucleotides, the CDR3 is TGTGCCAGCAGCTCACGGACAGGGGGTAGTGGCTACACCTTC. Translated: CASSSRTGGSGYTF.

At least ten counts were recorded for this clonotype. The chain couples TRBV9 to TRBJ2-7; either TRBD1 or TRBD2 may fit D (5 bases each). The CDR3 contains 15 residues. Trimming removed 2 bases from V and 5 bases from J, with 17 bases in between. Per the germline V gene, CDR1 is SGDLS and CDR2 is YYNGEE. Written as DNA, the CDR3 is TGTGCCAGCAGCGTTGACGGGACCGCCCTCGACGAGCAGTACTTC. It translates to CASSVDGTALDEQYF.

In this sample, this clonotype turned up many times. V is TRBV9 and J is TRBJ1-1; D remains ambiguous. CDR3 length: 14 residues. The germline V gene has CDR1 SGDLS and CDR2 YYNGEE. V was shortened by 2 bases and J by 1 base, with 9 bases between the two germline ends. For the CDR3, the DNA is TGTGCCAGCAGCGTCCGAGGGTGGAACACTGAAGCTTTCTTT. Translation gives CASSVRGWNTEAFF.

The sample holds many counts of this clonotype. This chain links TRBV24-1 with TRBJ2-7; maybe TRBD1 (5 bases). Germline CDR1 is KGHDR and CDR2 is SFDVKD. CDR3 length: 11 amino acids. With 11 bases removed from V and 0 bases from J, the gap between germline ends came to 7 bases. The CDR3: CARDSSYEQYF. CDR3 DNA sequence: TGTGCCAGAGACAGCTCCTACGAGCAGTACTTC.

The chain joins TRBV20-1 to TRBJ2-5; D remains unclear. Trimming shortened V by 3 bases and J by 0 bases, and 11 bases separated the two germline ends. The CDR3 loop spans 14 amino acids. CDR1 DFQATT and CDR2 SNEGSKA come from the germline V gene (reference sequence). In DNA form, the CDR3 reads TGCAGTGCTAGGATGGACGGAGACCAAGAGACCCAGTACTTC. Translation gives CSARMDGDQETQYF.

In its sample, this clonotype was seen many times. This rearrangement joins TRBV28 to TRBJ2-5; possibly TRBD2 for D (6 bases). Trimming removed 4 bases at V and 7 bases at J, with 16 bases between. Germline values: CDR1 MDHEN, CDR2 SYDVKM. CDR3 length: 14 residues. The CDR3 spells CASSSLRVGRTQYF. As DNA, the CDR3 is TGTGCCAGCAGTTCCCTTCGGGTCGGGAGGACCCAGTACTTC.